This T cell receptor (beta chain) came from a study of shared clonotypes between healthy human individuals. CD45RO negativity and positive selection for CCR7 defined naive CD8 cells, a population that excluded terminally differentiated effector memory CD45RA+ cells. At a deep level, the assay was run. Generated by immunoSEQ multiplex PCR, the TCRdb table keeps only in-frame clones and is missing some. The repertoire has more than 600,000 clones, 92% of them found once; the top ten carry approximately 22%. The CDR3 spans 16 residues. V lost 3 bases to trimming and J lost 2 bases, with 14 bases between them. Germline V gene sequence: CDR1 LGHNA, CDR2 YSLEER.

The chain carries TRBV4-3 and TRBJ2-1; a possible D gene is TRBD2 (5 bases). Sequencing used naive CD8+ T cells sorted from blood. This sequence originates from a man aged 30 to 45 in good health. The CDR3 bases are TGCGCCAGCAGCCACCTCCGGGCTAGCCCCTACAATGAGCAGTTCTTC. Its protein is CASSHLRASPYNEQFF.